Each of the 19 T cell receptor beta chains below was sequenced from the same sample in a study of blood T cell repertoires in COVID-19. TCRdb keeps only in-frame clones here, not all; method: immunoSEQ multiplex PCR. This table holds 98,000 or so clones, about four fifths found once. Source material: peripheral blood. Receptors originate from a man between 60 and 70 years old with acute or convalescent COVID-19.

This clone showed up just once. The CDR3 protein is CASSRDYLNEQFF. The CDR3 nucleotides are TGTGCCAGCTCCCGGGACTACCTCAATGAGCAGTTCTTC. V gene TRBV2 combines with J gene TRBJ2-1, with 7 bases lining up with TRBD2. The ends lost 8 bases at V and 6 bases at J; junction bases unmatched: 7. CDR1 and CDR2 (germline): SNHLY, FYNNEI. This CDR3 has 13 residues.

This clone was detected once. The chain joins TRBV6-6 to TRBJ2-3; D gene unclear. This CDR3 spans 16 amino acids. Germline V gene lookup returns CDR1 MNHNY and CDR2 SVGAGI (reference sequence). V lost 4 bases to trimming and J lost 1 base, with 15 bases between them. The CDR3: CASSSAPIGRTDTQYF. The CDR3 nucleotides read TGTGCCAGCAGTTCTGCCCCGATCGGTCGCACAGATACGCAGTATTTT.

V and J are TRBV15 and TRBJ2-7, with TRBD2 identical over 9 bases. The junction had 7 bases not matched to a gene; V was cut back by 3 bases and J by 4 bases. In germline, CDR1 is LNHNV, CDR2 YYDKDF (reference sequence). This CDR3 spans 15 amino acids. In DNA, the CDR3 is TGTGCCACCAGCAGCGTTCCTAGCGGGAAATACGAGCAGTACTTC. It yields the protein CATSSVPSGKYEQYF.

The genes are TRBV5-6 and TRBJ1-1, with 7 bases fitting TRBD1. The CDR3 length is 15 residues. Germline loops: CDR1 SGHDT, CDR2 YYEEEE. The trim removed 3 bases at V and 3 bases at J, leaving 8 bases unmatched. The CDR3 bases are TGTGCCAGCAGCTCACGACAGGGTATGGACACTGAAGCTTTCTTT. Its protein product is CASSSRQGMDTEAFF.

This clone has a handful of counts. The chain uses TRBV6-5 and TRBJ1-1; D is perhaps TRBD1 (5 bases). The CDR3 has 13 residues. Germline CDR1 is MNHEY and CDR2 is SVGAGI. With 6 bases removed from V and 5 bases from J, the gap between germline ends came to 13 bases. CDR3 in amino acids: CASRDGARTEAFF. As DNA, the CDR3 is TGTGCCAGCAGGGATGGGGCTCGGACTGAAGCTTTCTTT.

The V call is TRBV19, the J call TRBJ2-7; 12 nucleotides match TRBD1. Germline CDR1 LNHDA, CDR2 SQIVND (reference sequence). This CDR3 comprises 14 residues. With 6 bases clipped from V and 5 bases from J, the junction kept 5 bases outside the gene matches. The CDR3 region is CASSRDRGRNEQYF. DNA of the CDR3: TGTGCCAGTAGCAGGGACAGGGGGCGCAACGAGCAGTACTTC.

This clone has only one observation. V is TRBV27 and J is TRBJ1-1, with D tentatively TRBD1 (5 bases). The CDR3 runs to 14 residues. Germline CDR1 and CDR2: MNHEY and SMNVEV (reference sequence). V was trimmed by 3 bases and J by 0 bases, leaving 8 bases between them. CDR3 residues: CASSLGGLNTEAFF. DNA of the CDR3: TGTGCCAGCAGTTTGGGGGGGTTGAACACTGAAGCTTTCTTT.

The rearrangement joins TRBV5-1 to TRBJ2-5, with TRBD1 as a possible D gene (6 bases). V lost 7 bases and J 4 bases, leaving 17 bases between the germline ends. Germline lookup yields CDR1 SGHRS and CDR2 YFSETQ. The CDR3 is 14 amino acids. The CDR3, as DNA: TGCGCCAGCCTCCGGGACACCCCAGGAGAGACCCAGTACTTC. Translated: CASLRDTPGETQYF.

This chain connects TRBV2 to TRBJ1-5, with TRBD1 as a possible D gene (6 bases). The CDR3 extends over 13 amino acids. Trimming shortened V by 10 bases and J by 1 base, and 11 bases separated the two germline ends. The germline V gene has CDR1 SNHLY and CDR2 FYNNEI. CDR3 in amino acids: CAIRGASNQPQHF. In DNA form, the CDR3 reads TGTGCCATTCGGGGGGCGAGCAATCAGCCCCAGCATTTT.

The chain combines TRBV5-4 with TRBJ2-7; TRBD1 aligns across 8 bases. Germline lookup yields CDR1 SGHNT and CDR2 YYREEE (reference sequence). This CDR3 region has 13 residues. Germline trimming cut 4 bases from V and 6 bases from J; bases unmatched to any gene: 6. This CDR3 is CASSADRVGEQYV. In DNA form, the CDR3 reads TGTGCCAGCAGCGCGGACAGGGTGGGCGAGCAGTACGTC.

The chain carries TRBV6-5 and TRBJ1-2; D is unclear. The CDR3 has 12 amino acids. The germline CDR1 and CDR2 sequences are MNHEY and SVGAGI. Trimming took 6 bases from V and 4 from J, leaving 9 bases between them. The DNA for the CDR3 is TGTGCCAGCAGCCAGGCATCCTATGGCTACACCTTC. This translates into CASSQASYGYTF.

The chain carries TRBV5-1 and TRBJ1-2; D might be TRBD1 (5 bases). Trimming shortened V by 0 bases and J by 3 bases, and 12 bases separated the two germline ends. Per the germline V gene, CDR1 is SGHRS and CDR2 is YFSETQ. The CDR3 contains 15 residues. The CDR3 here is CASSLDGHSYYGYTF. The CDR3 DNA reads TGCGCCAGCAGCTTGGATGGACATTCCTACTATGGCTACACCTTC.

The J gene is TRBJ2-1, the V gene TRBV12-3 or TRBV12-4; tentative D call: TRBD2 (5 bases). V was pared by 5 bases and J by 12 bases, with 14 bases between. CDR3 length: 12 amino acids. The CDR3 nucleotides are TGTGCCAGCAGTATAACTAGTTCGGGGCAGTTCTTC. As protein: CASSITSSGQFF.

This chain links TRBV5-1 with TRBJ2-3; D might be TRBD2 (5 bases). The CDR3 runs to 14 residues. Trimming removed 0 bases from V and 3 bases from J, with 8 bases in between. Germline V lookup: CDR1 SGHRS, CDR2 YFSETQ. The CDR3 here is CASSLAPGTDTQYF. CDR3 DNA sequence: TGCGCCAGCAGCTTGGCCCCGGGAACAGATACGCAGTATTTT.

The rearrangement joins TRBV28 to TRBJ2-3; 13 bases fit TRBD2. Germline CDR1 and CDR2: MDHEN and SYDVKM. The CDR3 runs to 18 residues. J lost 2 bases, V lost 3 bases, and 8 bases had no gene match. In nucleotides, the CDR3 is TGTGCCAGCAGTTTTTTGGGGACTAGCGGGACAGACACAGATACGCAGTATTTT. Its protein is CASSFLGTSGTDTDTQYF.

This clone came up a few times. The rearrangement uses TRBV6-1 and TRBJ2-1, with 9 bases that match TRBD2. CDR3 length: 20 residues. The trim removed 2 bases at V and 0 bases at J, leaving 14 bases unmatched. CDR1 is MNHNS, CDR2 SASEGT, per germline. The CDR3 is CASSELGGLANLNSYNEQFF. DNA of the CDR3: TGTGCCAGCAGTGAATTGGGAGGACTAGCGAACCTTAACTCCTACAATGAGCAGTTCTTC.

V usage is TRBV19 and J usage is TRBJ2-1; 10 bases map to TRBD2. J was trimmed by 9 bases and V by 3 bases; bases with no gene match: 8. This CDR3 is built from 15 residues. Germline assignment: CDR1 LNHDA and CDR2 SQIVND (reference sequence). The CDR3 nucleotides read TGTGCCAGTAGTATCGGAGCGGGAGGGCCCATTGAGCAGTTCTTC. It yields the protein CASSIGAGGPIEQFF.

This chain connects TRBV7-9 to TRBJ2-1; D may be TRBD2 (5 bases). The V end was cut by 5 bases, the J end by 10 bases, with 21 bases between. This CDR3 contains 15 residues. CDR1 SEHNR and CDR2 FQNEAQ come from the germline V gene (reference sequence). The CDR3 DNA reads TGTGCCAGCAGCATCGATTCGGAGTTAACGGGGGAGCAGTTCTTC. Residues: CASSIDSELTGEQFF.

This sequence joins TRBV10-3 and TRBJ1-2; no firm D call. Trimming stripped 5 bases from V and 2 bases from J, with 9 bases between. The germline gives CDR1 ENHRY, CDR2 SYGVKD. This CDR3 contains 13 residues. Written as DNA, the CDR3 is TGTGCCATCAGTCCGGCGGTGAACTATGGCTACACCTTC. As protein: CAISPAVNYGYTF.